One sample yielded the 23 T cell receptor beta chains listed below, sequenced in a study of blood T cell repertoires in COVID-19. TCRdb's table, derived via immunoSEQ multiplex PCR, lists solely in-frame clones and lacks some. The table includes approximately 220,000 clones, around nine tenths detected once. The sequencing sample was made of peripheral blood. All receptors derive from a man in his fifties or sixties who had recovered from COVID-19.

This chain connects TRBV28 to TRBJ2-7, with TRBD2 matching 8 bases. J lost 3 bases, V lost 8 bases, and 6 bases had no gene match. Looked up from germline, CDR1 is MDHEN and CDR2 is SYDVKM. The length of the CDR3 is 13 residues. The CDR3 region is CASRASGLYEQYF. The CDR3 DNA is TGTGCCAGCCGTGCTAGCGGGCTCTACGAGCAGTACTTC.

The chain combines TRBV7-2 with TRBJ2-5; D is undetermined. CDR3 length equals 13 residues. Germline V gene sequence: CDR1 SGHTA, CDR2 FQGNSA. Trimming took off 1 base at V and 5 bases at J, with 8 bases between the two ends. The CDR3 reads CASSLELAETQYF. The CDR3, as DNA: TGTGCCAGCAGCTTAGAATTGGCCGAGACCCAGTACTTC.

This chain uses TRBV28 with TRBJ2-5; D gene uncertain. Germline CDR1 is MDHEN and CDR2 is SYDVKM. This CDR3 is built from 14 residues. With 1 base removed from V and 3 bases from J, the gap between germline ends came to 9 bases. The CDR3 spells CASSLYERKETQYF. The CDR3 DNA sequence: TGTGCCAGCAGTTTATACGAGCGAAAAGAGACCCAGTACTTC.

Turning to this clone: No DNA is shown, since the ends of the CDR3 on it are uncertain; the CDR3 is the one TCRdb lists. This chain links TRBV9 with TRBJ2-2; the D call TRBD2 from the table was never checked on the DNA. Per the germline V gene, CDR1 is SGDLS and CDR2 is YYNGEE. Inclusive of both ends, the CDR3 amounts to 16 amino acids. CDR3 sequence reads: CASSTSTSGGEGELFF.

The rearrangement links TRBV5-5 to TRBJ1-2; 8 positions agree with TRBD1. The ends lost 0 bases at V and 4 bases at J; junction bases unmatched: 8. CDR3 length equals 16 residues. Germline V gene data show CDR1 as SGHKS and CDR2 as YYEKEE (reference sequence). The chain's CDR3 is CASSLGPETGAYGYTF. CDR3 nucleotide sequence: TGTGCCAGCAGCTTGGGGCCCGAGACAGGGGCCTATGGCTACACCTTC.

V gene TRBV5-1 combines with J gene TRBJ2-1, with TRBD2 matching 10 bases. The V gene's germline CDR1 is SGHRS and CDR2 YFSETQ. V trimming: 3 bases; J trimming: 3 bases; junction bases outside the gene matches: 3. The CDR3 runs 15 residues. CDR3 in DNA: TGCGCCAGCAGCTCAACTAGCGGGGTCTACAATGAGCAGTTCTTC. This translates into CASSSTSGVYNEQFF. Supplemented by reference TRBV5-1 and TRBJ2-1, the full variable domain reads KAGVTQTPRYLIKTRGQQVTLSCSPISGHRSVSWYQQTPGQGLQFLFEYFSETQRNKGNFPGRFSGRQFSNSRSEMNVSTLELGDSALYLCASSSTSGVYNEQFFGPGTRLTVL.

The chain couples TRBV10-1 to TRBJ1-4, with 8 positions matching TRBD1. V lost 4 bases to trimming and J lost 9 bases; unmatched junction nucleotides: 10. Germline V CDR1 and CDR2: WNHNN, SYGVQD (reference sequence). This CDR3 contains 15 residues. CDR3 in amino acids: CASSAADRGGQKLFF. The CDR3 DNA reads as TGCGCCAGCAGTGCCGCTGACAGGGGCGGGCAAAAACTGTTTTTT.

The chain is built from TRBV21-1 and TRBJ2-7; the table's D gene call, TRBD2, was not cross checked with the DNA. TRBV21-1 is noted as a pseudogene. The length of the CDR3 is 16 residues. The CDR3 coding sequence is TGTGCCAGCAGCAAATGGACTAGCGGGGGGCCCTACGAGCAGTACTTC. Its protein is CASSKWTSGGPYEQYF.

This chain joins TRBV4-3 and TRBJ2-7; tentative D call: TRBD1 (6 bases). This CDR3 comprises 13 residues. In germline, CDR1 is LGHNA, CDR2 YSLEER. Deletions cut 5 bases from V and 6 bases from J, with 14 bases between. CDR3 loop: CASSLDRRSEQYF. CDR3 coding DNA: TGCGCCAGCAGCTTAGACAGGAGATCCGAGCAGTACTTC.

The rearrangement links TRBV5-1 to TRBJ2-2, with 7 bases aligning to TRBD1. V lost 2 bases and J lost 6; bases outside the gene matches: 7. CDR1 SGHRS and CDR2 YFSETQ come from the germline V gene. The CDR3 length is 15 residues. CDR3 nucleotides: TGCGCCAGCAGCTTTGGGACAGCATCCCCCGGGGAGCTGTTTTTT. The encoded protein is CASSFGTASPGELFF.

The rearrangement links TRBV19 to TRBJ2-2; 7 bases fit TRBD2. Per germline, CDR1 LNHDA and CDR2 SQIVND (reference sequence). The CDR3 is made up of 16 amino acids. With 3 bases clipped from V and 5 bases from J, the junction kept 9 bases outside the gene matches. The CDR3 region has the DNA TGTGCCAGTAGTATGGGTTCGGGGGGTGGAACCGGGGAGCTGTTTTTT. It translates to CASSMGSGGGTGELFF.

V gene TRBV7-9 combines with J gene TRBJ1-4, with 10 bases that match TRBD1. Trimming at V came to 3 bases and at J to 10 bases, leaving 5 bases not matched to a gene. Per germline, CDR1 SEHNR and CDR2 FQNEAQ (reference sequence). The CDR3 is made up of 14 amino acids. Here the CDR3 DNA reads TGTGCCAGCAGCTTCGGGACAGGGGAGGGAAAACTGTTTTTT. The encoded protein is CASSFGTGEGKLFF.

This clone was seen just once. This sequence may be a read error, since a much larger clone differs from it by one base. This chain links TRBV9 with TRBJ1-1, with D perhaps TRBD1 (6 bases). Trimming left V 3 bases short and J 1 base short, with 7 bases between. The CDR3 contains 13 residues. Germline CDR1 is SGDLS and CDR2 is YYNGEE. The CDR3 sequence: CASSAQGNTEAFF. CDR3 nucleotides: TGTGCCAGCAGCGCACAGGGGAACACTGAAGCTTTCTTT.

This rearrangement joins TRBV28 to TRBJ1-1, with 10 bases identical to TRBD1. This CDR3 has 15 amino acids. After removal of 7 bases from V and 0 bases from J, the junction contained 5 bases not matched to a gene. Germline assignment: CDR1 MDHEN and CDR2 SYDVKM. The CDR3, as DNA: TGTGCCAGCAAGAAGGGACAGGGGATGAACACTGAAGCTTTCTTT. Translation gives CASKKGQGMNTEAFF.

Here the CDR3 DNA reads TGTGCCACCACGGGACCGGACAGGCTTTACGAGCAGTACTTC. This encodes CATTGPDRLYEQYF. The genes are TRBV19 and TRBJ2-7; 7 bases are a match to TRBD1. The CDR3 is 14 amino acids. Germline values: CDR1 LNHDA, CDR2 SQIVND (reference sequence). The V and J ends lost 10 bases and 4 bases, in that order; junction bases with no gene match: 13.

This chain joins TRBV6-2 or TRBV6-3 and TRBJ2-7, with 8 bases identical to TRBD2. Trimming at V came to 2 bases and at J to 5 bases, leaving 8 bases not matched to a gene. The CDR3 has 15 amino acids. Germline V gene lookup returns CDR1 MNHEY and CDR2 SVGEGT. CDR3 loop: CASSYLGGRTNEQYF. The CDR3 nucleotides read TGTGCCAGCAGTTACCTTGGCGGGAGGACCAACGAGCAGTACTTC.

The chain joins TRBV7-9 to TRBJ2-7, with TRBD1 matching 9 bases. The CDR3 is 13 amino acids. V shed 5 bases and J 5 bases; nucleotides not matched to a gene: 4. Germline V gene data show CDR1 as SEHNR and CDR2 as FQNEAQ (reference sequence). Here the CDR3 DNA reads TGTGCCAGCAGCCACCGGACAGGGGACGAGCAGTACTTC. Its translation is CASSHRTGDEQYF.

This sequence joins TRBV3-1 (or the pseudogene TRBV3-2) and TRBJ2-3; 9 bases agree with TRBD2. The CDR3 is 16 residues long. V lost 0 bases, J lost 3 bases, and 4 bases stayed unmatched. Looked up from germline, CDR1 is LGHDT and CDR2 is YNNKEL (reference sequence). The CDR3 DNA sequence: TGTGCCAGCAGCCAAGATCAGCTAGCGGGGACAGATACGCAGTATTTT. Translated, it gives CASSQDQLAGTDTQYF.

This sequence joins TRBV27 and TRBJ2-3, with D uncertain. Deletions cut 3 bases from V and 3 bases from J, with 13 bases between. The CDR3 runs to 15 residues. In germline, CDR1 is MNHEY, CDR2 SMNVEV (reference sequence). This chain's CDR3 is CASSFRMRQTDTQYF. The CDR3 DNA reads as TGTGCCAGCAGTTTTCGGATGAGGCAAACAGATACGCAGTATTTT.

The chain carries TRBV7-8 and TRBJ1-3, with D perhaps TRBD1 (6 bases). From germline, CDR1 is SGHVS and CDR2 FQNEAQ. Trimming pared 5 bases from V and 7 bases from J, leaving 21 bases between. The CDR3 length is 16 residues. This chain's CDR3 is CASSPLRDTSWNTIYF. In DNA form, the CDR3 reads TGTGCCAGCAGCCCTCTCCGGGACACTTCGTGGAACACCATATATTTT.

The sample holds one count of this clone. The chain is built from TRBV3-1 (or the pseudogene TRBV3-2) and TRBJ2-5; D may be TRBD2 (6 bases). Germline CDR1 and CDR2: LGHDT and YNNKEL (reference sequence). The CDR3 has 12 residues. V lost 5 bases to trimming and J lost 4 bases, with 8 bases between them. This CDR3 reads CASSAGRETQYF. CDR3 nucleotides: TGTGCCAGCAGCGCGGGGAGAGAGACCCAGTACTTC.

The chain combines TRBV24-1 with TRBJ1-5; no clear D. In germline, CDR1 is KGHDR, CDR2 SFDVKD. V was trimmed by 6 bases and J by 5 bases, leaving 13 bases between them. The CDR3 loop spans 14 amino acids. CDR3 region: CATSSVEVDQPQHF. The CDR3 DNA reads TGTGCCACCAGTTCGGTCGAGGTCGATCAGCCCCAGCATTTT.

The chain couples TRBV5-1 to TRBJ1-3; TRBD1 might be the D (5 bases). This CDR3 is 14 amino acids long. With 2 bases removed from V and 7 bases from J, the gap between germline ends came to 13 bases. The germline CDR1 and CDR2 sequences are SGHRS and YFSETQ. CDR3 bases: TGCGCCAGCAGCTTAGAAGAAGGGGCGAACACCATATATTTT. Its protein product is CASSLEEGANTIYF.